This T cell receptor (beta chain) was identified during a study of T cell responses to AZD1222 COVID-19 vaccine. The study's findings and limits: In a largely white British group with more females than males, clonal diversity was possibly underestimated. CD4 TCRs linked to vaccination spanned spike, dominating at 160-218 and 743-854.

Method: immunoSEQ multiplex PCR; TCRdb's copy keeps in-frame clones and lacks some. This sample has about 99,000 clones, with more than 90% found just once. Trimming cost V 4 bases and J 3 bases, with 19 bases left between them. There are 17 residues in the CDR3. The germline gives CDR1 SGHTA, CDR2 FQGNSA. A note on this clone: Antigen: not known.

The chain has TRBV7-2 and TRBJ1-5, with TRBD1 as a possible D gene (6 bases). Sequencing was performed on peripheral blood, taken on day 0 of AZD1222 vaccination. The sequence derives from an adult in good health. The CDR3 spells CASSSEPRGRNNQPQHF. Written as DNA, the CDR3 is TGTGCCAGCAGCTCGGAACCCAGGGGTCGTAACAATCAGCCCCAGCATTTT. The full variable domain, in which reference TRBV7-2 and TRBJ1-5 provide the parts outside the CDR3, is GAGVSQSPSNKVTEKGKDVELRCDPISGHTALYWYRQSLGQGLEFLIYFQGNSAPDKSGLPSDRFSAERTGGSVSTLTIQRTQQEDSAVYLCASSSEPRGRNNQPQHFGDGTRLSIL.